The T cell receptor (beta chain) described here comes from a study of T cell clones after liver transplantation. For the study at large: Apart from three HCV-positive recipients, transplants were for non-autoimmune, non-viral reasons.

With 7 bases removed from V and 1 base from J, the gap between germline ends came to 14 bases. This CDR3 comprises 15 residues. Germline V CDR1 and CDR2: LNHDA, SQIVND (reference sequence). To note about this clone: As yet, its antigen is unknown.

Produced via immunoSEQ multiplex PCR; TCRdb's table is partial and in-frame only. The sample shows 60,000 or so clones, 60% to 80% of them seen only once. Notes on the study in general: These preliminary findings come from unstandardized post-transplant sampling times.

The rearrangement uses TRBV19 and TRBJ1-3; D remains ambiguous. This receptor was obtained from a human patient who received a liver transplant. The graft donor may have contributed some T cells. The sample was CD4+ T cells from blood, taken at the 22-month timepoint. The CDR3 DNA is TGTGCCAGTAAAAGGGAGAGATCTTCTGGAAACACCATATATTTT. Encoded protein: CASKRERSSGNTIYF.